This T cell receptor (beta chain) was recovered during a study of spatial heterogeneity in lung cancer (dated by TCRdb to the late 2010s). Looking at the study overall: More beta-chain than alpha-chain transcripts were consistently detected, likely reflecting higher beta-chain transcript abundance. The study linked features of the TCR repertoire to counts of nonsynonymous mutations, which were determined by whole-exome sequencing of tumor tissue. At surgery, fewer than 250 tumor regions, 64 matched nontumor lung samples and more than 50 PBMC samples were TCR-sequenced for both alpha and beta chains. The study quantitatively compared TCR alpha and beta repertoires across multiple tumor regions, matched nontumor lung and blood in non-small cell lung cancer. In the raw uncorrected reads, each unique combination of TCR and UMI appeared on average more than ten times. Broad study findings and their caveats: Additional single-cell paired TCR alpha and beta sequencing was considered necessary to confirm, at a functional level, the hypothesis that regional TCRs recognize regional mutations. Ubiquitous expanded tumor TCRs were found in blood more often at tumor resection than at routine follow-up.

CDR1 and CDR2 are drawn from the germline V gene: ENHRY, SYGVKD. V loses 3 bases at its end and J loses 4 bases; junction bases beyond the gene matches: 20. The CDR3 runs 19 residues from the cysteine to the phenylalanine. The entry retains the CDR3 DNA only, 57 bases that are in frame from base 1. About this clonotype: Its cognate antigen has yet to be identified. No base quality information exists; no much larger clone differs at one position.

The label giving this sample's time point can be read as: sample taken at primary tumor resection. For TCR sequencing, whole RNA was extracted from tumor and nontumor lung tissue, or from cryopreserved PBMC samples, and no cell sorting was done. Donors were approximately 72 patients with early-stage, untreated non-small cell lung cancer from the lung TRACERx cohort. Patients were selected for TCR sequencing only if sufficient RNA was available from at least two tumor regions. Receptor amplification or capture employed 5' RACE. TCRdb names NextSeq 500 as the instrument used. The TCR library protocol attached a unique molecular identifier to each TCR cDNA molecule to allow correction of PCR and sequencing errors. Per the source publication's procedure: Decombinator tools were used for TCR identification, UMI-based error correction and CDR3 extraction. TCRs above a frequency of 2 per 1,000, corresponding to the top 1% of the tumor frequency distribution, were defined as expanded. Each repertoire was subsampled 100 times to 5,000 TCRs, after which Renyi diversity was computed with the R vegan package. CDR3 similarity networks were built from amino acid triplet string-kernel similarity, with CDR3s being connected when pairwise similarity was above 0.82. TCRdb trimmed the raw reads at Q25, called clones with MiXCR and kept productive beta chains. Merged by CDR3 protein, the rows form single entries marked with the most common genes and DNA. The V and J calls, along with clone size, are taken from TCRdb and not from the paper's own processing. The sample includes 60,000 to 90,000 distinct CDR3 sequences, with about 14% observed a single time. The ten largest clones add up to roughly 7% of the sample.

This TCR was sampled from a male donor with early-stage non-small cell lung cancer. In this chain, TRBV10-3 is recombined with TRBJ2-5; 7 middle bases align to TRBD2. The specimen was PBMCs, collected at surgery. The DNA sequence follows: TGTGCCATCAGTGAATCGCGGGCGGGAGCCTTAACAGGAGGAGAGACCCAGTACTTC. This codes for CAISESRAGALTGGETQYF.